The entry below gives a single T cell receptor (beta chain) sequence along with its context. The sample comes from a study of OX40 agonist ivuxolimab in advanced cancers. This table comes from immunoSEQ multiplex PCR, and its TCRdb copy is limited to in-frame clones, with some not included. This table has under 15,000 clones, about 80% appearing once. This CDR3 comprises 12 residues. Germline V gene lookup returns CDR1 MNHEY and CDR2 SMNVEV (reference sequence). V was pared by 10 bases and J by 9 bases, with 6 bases of the junction left unmatched. The chain is built from TRBV27 and TRBJ1-6; 7 positions agree with TRBD1. Sample: CD4+ or CD8+ T cells sorted from blood, taken in a trial of the OX40 agonist ivuxolimab. The sequence derives from an adult with an advanced solid tumor such as melanoma, head and neck, liver or kidney cancer. As DNA, the CDR3 is TGTGCCACCCGGACAGGACTTTCACCCCTCCACTTT. Translation gives CATRTGLSPLHF.